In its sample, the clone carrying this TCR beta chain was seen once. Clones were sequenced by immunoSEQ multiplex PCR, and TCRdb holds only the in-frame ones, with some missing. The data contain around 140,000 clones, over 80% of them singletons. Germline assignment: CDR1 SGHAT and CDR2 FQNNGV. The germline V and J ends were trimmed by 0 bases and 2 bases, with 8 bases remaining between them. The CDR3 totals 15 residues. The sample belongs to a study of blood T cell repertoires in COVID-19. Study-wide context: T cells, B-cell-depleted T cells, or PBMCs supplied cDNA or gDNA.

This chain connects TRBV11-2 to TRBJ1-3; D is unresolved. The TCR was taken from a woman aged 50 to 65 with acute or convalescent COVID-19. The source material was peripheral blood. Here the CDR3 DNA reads TGTGCCAGCAGCTTAGATTGGCCTCCTGGAAACACCATATATTTT. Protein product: CASSLDWPPGNTIYF.